Below are 9 T cell receptor beta chains sequenced from a single sample in a study of T cell responses to AZD1222 COVID-19 vaccine. Assay used: immunoSEQ multiplex PCR; TCRdb lists only in-frame clones, some missing. This table has 140,000 or so clones, 75% to 90% appearing once. Sequencing used peripheral blood, obtained on day 0 of AZD1222 vaccination. The source of these receptors is an adult in good health.

This clone was picked up one time. The rearrangement joins TRBV20-1 to TRBJ2-7, with D uncertain. CDR1 DFQATT and CDR2 SNEGSKA come from the germline V gene (reference sequence). CDR3 length equals 16 residues. Trimming cost V 3 bases and J 0 bases, with 18 bases left between them. The CDR3 region has the DNA TGCAGTGCTAGTGCCTCAGAAGGAATCAGCTCCTACGAGCAGTACTTC. Translation gives CSASASEGISSYEQYF.

The V and J genes are TRBV5-1 and TRBJ1-2; TRBD1 is a possible D gene (6 bases). Germline loops: CDR1 SGHRS, CDR2 YFSETQ. CDR3 length: 15 amino acids. V gave up 4 bases and J gave up 4 bases, with 17 bases separating them. Here the CDR3 DNA reads TGCGCCAGCAGCCCCCCGGGGGCGGTCTTCTATGGCTACACCTTC. Translated: CASSPPGAVFYGYTF.

The chain links TRBV6-2 or TRBV6-3 to TRBJ2-3, with TRBD2 matching 11 bases. V shed 2 bases and J 3 bases; nucleotides not matched to a gene: 13. This CDR3 region has 19 residues. CDR1 MNHEY and CDR2 SVGEGT come from the germline V gene. CDR3 loop: CASSYILAGVGRFTDTQYF. CDR3 nucleotides: TGTGCCAGCAGTTACATACTAGCGGGAGTAGGAAGGTTTACAGATACGCAGTATTTT.

This chain uses TRBV13 with TRBJ2-7; D might be TRBD1 (6 bases). Trimming left V 2 bases short and J 2 bases short, with 16 bases between. The CDR3 length is 16 residues. Germline CDR1 PRHDT, CDR2 FYEKMQ (reference sequence). The DNA for the CDR3 is TGTGCCAGCAGCTTATTGGGATTGGGGACAACCTACGAGCAGTACTTC. Translated, it gives CASSLLGLGTTYEQYF.

The CDR3 sequence is CASSKDRVDAEAFF. The DNA of the CDR3 is TGTGCCAGCAGCAAGGACAGGGTCGATGCTGAAGCTTTCTTT. The chain joins TRBV28 to TRBJ1-1; 8 nucleotides align to TRBD1. The CDR3 consists of 14 residues. V trimming: 6 bases; J trimming: 6 bases; junction bases outside the gene matches: 9. Germline V lookup: CDR1 MDHEN, CDR2 SYDVKM.

The V and J genes are TRBV27 and TRBJ1-5, with a tentative D call TRBD1 (5 bases). CDR3 length: 13 residues. V lost 3 bases and J lost 6, with 9 bases in between. The germline CDR1 and CDR2 sequences are MNHEY and SMNVEV (reference sequence). CDR3 loop: CASSFWDGQPQHF. In DNA, the CDR3 is TGTGCCAGCAGTTTTTGGGACGGTCAGCCCCAGCATTTT.

This clone has a single count. The chain recombines TRBV3-1 (or the pseudogene TRBV3-2) with TRBJ2-1; perhaps TRBD2 as D (5 bases). The CDR3 totals 13 residues. Trimming removed 6 bases from V and 6 bases from J, with 12 bases in between. The germline V gene encodes CDR1 LGHDT and CDR2 YNNKEL (reference sequence). CDR3 coding DNA: TGTGCCAGCAGTCTAACTAGAGGCAATGAGCAGTTCTTC. It codes for CASSLTRGNEQFF.

This clone was seen once. This chain links TRBV7-2 with TRBJ2-7; possibly TRBD2 for D (7 bases). The V end lost 6 bases, the J end lost 1 base, and 22 bases lay between the germline ends. This CDR3 region has 17 residues. Germline V gives CDR1 SGHTA, CDR2 FQGNSA. In DNA, the CDR3 is TGTGCCAGCAGTCACCCAAAGGGGGGAGGGCCTTCCTACGAGCAGTACTTC. Protein product: CASSHPKGGGPSYEQYF. The full variable domain, with the rest looked up from reference TRBV7-2 and TRBJ2-7, is GAGVSQSPSNKVTEKGKDVELRCDPISGHTALYWYRQSLGQGLEFLIYFQGNSAPDKSGLPSDRFSAERTGGSVSTLTIQRTQQEDSAVYLCASSHPKGGGPSYEQYFGPGTRLTVT.

V gene TRBV6-1 combines with J gene TRBJ1-6, with no clear D. Germline V lookup: CDR1 MNHNS, CDR2 SASEGT. CDR3 length: 16 amino acids. Trimming pared 0 bases from V and 5 bases from J, leaving 11 bases between. This CDR3 reads CASSEARGRDNSPLHF. In nucleotides, the CDR3 is TGTGCCAGCAGTGAAGCGAGAGGGCGAGATAATTCACCCCTCCACTTT.